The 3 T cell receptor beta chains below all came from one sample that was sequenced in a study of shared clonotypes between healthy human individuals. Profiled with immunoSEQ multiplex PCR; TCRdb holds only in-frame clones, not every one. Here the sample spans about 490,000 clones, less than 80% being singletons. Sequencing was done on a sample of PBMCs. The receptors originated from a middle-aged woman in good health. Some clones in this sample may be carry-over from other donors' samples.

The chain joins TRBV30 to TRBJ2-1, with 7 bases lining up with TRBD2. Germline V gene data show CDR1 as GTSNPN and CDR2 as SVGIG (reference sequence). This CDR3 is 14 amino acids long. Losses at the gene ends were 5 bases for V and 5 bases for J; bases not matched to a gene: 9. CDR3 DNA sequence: TGTGCCTGGGAAAGGGCAGCGGGGAACAATGAGCAGTTCTTC. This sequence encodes CAWERAAGNNEQFF.

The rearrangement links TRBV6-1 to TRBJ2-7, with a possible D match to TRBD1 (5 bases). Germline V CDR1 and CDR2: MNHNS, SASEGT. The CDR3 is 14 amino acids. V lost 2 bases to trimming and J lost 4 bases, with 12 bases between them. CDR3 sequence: CASSEIGHQYEQYF. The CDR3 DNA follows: TGTGCCAGCAGTGAAATAGGACACCAATACGAGCAGTACTTC.

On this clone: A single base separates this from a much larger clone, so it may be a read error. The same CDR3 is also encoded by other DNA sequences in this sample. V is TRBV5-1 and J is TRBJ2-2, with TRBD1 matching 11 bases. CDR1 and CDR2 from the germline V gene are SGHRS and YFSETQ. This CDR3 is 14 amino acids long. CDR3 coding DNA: TGCGCCAGCAGCTGGGACAGGGGGTCCGGTGAGCTGTTTTTT. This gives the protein CASSWDRGSGELFF.